The following is a T cell receptor beta chain sequence with its context. Its target is not known. Selected positively for CCR7 and CD45RO-negative, naive CD8 cells excluded terminally differentiated effector memory CD45RA+ cells. Measured with immunoSEQ multiplex PCR; TCRdb has only the in-frame clones, and not every one. The sample holds approximately 2,000,000 clones; just under 95% are singletons and the top ten take more than 1.5%. The ends were cut back, 3 bases at V and 7 bases at J, with 24 bases in the middle. The CDR3 is 17 residues long. Germline assignment: CDR1 SGHTA and CDR2 FQGTGA. These data belong to a study of shared clonotypes between healthy human individuals. Overall study: Each donor had three CD4 naive, three CD4 memory, two CD8 naive and one CD8 memory plate. Study-level points and caveats: It was observed that roughly 5.5% of naive CD4 clonotypes were shared across a handful of donors. Clonotype sharing among donors likely depends on sequencing depth. Compared with memory subsets, naive subsets generally had larger estimated richness.

Specimen: naive CD8+ T cells from PBMCs. V and J are TRBV7-3 and TRBJ1-1, with D maybe TRBD1 (6 bases). The receptor's source is a man between 18 and 35 years old in good health. Some clones in this sample may be carry-over from other donors' samples. CDR3 nucleotides: TGTGCCAGCAGCTTTTCTATGAGCGGGACATCTCAGGGTGAAGCTTTCTTT. Its protein product is CASSFSMSGTSQGEAFF.